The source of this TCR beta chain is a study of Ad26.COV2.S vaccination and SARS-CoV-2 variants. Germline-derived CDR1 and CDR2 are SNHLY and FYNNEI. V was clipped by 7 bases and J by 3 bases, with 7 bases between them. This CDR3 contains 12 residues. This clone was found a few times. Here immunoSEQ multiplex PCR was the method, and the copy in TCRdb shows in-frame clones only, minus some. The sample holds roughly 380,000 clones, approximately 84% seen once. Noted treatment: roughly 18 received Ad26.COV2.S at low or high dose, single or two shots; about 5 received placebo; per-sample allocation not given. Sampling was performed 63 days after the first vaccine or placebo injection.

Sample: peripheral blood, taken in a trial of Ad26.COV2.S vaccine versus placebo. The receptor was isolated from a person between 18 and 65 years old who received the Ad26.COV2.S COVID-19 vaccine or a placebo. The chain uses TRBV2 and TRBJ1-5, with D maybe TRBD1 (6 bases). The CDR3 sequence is CASNRANQPQHF. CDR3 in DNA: TGTGCCAGCAACAGGGCCAATCAGCCCCAGCATTTT.